This TCR beta chain was obtained from a study of T cells in Graves' hyperthyroidism and ophthalmopathy. Study results and caveats: Ophthalmopathy was predicted by the model a median of about 6.7 months ahead of onset.

This clonotype was observed many times. What it recognizes is unknown. Germline CDR1 SQVTM, CDR2 ANQGSEA. The CDR3 totals 10 residues. Trimming cost V 4 bases and J 7 bases; bases outside gene matches: 1. There were TCR beta CDR3 regions amplified from RNA transcripts. The HTBI primer set drove a first-round RT-PCR of the TCR CDR3. A single record per CDR3 protein comes from TCRdb applying MiXCR to the multiplex PCR reads. The table shows more than 500,000 distinct CDR3 sequences, with about 16% occurring only once. Each person with ophthalmopathy scored at least 3 on the Clinical Activity Score, reached NOSPECS grade 4 or higher, and had been ill under 3 months. Uncontrolled infection, other autoimmune disease, pregnancy or lactation disqualified patients from enrolment. Extraction of PBMCs used roughly 10 ml of fresh peripheral blood.

The sequenced sample consisted of blood. This clonotype originated in a woman aged 25 to 39 with Graves' ophthalmopathy. The chain couples TRBV29-1 to TRBJ2-7, with 7 positions matching TRBD1. For the CDR3, the DNA is TGCAGCGTTGGACAGGGAGAGCAGTACTTC. This encodes CSVGQGEQYF.